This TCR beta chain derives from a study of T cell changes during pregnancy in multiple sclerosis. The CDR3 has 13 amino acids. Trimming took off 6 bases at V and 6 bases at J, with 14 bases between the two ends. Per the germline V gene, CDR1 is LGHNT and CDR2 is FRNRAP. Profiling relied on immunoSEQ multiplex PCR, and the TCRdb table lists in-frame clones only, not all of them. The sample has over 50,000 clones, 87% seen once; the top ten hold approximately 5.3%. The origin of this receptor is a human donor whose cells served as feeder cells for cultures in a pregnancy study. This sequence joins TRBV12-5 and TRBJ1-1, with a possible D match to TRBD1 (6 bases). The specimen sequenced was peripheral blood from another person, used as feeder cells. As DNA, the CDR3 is TGTGCTAGTGGCCGGGGGAGGGGGGCTGAAGCTTTCTTT. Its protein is CASGRGRGAEAFF.